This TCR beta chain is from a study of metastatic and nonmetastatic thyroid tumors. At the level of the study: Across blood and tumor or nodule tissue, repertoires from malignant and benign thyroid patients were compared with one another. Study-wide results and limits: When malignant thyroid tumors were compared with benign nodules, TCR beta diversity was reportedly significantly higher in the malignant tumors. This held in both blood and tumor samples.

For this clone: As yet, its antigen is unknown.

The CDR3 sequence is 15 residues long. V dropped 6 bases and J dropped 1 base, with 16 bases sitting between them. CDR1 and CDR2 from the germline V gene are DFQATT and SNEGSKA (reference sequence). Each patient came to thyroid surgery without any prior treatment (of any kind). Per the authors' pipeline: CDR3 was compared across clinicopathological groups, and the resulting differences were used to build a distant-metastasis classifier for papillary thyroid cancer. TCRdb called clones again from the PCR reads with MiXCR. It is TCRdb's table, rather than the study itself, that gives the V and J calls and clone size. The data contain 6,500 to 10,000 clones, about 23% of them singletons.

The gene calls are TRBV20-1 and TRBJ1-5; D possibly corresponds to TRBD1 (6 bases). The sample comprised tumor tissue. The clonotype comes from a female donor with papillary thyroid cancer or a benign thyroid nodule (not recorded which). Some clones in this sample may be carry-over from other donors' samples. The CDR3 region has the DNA TGCAGTGCCCAAAGACAAGGGGGGAGCAATCAGCCCCAGCATTTT. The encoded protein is CSAQRQGGSNQPQHF.